These T cell receptor beta chains were read from a single sample in a study of blood T cell repertoires in COVID-19. Profiled with immunoSEQ multiplex PCR; TCRdb holds only in-frame clones, not every one. Of approximately 360,000 clones in the sample, more than 75% are singletons; the top ten hold about 1.9%. Sequencing was performed on PBMCs or T cells enriched from blood (not recorded which). The receptors were gathered from a man in his forties in a cohort exposed to, infected with or recovered from COVID-19 (not recorded which). CDR3s include the opening cysteine and the closing phenylalanine or tryptophan. Each record gives: clone size, D gene, J gene, V gene, CDR3 protein, CDR3 DNA. The D gene is left open where the match is weak. Not every row has a clone size; where given, it reads once, few, many or a size class.

size: once
D: NA
J: TRBJ2-2
V: TRBV7-2
CDR3: CASSLGMPGTGELFF
DNA: TGTGCCAGCAGCCTCGGTATGCCGGGCACCGGGGAGCTGTTTTTT

size: NA
D: NA
J: TRBJ2-2
V: TRBV9
CDR3: CASNPTGKNTGELFF
DNA: TGTGCCAGCAACCCGACGGGGAAGAACACCGGGGAGCTGTTTTTT

size: NA
D: TRBD1
J: TRBJ1-1
V: TRBV5-1
CDR3: CASSSGTGGGEAFF
DNA: TGCGCCAGCAGCAGCGGGACAGGGGGTGGAGAAGCTTTCTTT

size: NA
D: NA
J: TRBJ1-1
V: TRBV6-5
CDR3: CASSTPERAEAFF
DNA: TGTGCCAGCAGCACCCCCGAGAGGGCTGAAGCTTTCTTT

size: NA
D: NA
J: TRBJ2-4
V: TRBV19
CDR3: CASSNPGAKNIQYF
DNA: TGTGCCAGTAGTAACCCAGGGGCCAAAAACATTCAGTACTTC

size: NA
D: TRBD1
J: TRBJ1-4
V: TRBV7-9
CDR3: CASSLDDRGNEKLFF
DNA: TGTGCCAGCAGCTTAGATGACAGGGGGAATGAAAAACTGTTTTTT

size: NA
D: NA
J: TRBJ1-1
V: TRBV27
CDR3: CASSPMDILNTEAFF
DNA: TGTGCCAGCAGCCCTATGGACATCTTGAACACTGAAGCTTTCTTT

size: NA
D: NA
J: TRBJ1-2
V: TRBV19
CDR3: CASSIDGAIYGYTF
DNA: TGTGCCAGTAGTATAGATGGGGCGATCTATGGCTACACCTTC

size: NA
D: NA
J: TRBJ1-6
V: TRBV18
CDR3: CASSSLDSYNSPLHF
DNA: TGTGCCAGCTCATCCCTAGACTCCTATAATTCACCCCTCCACTTT

size: NA
D: NA
J: TRBJ2-7
V: TRBV4-2
CDR3: CASSQGVRGESSYEQYF
DNA: TGTGCCAGCAGCCAAGGGGTAAGGGGCGAGAGCTCCTACGAGCAGTACTTC

size: NA
D: TRBD2
J: TRBJ2-1
V: TRBV7-9
CDR3: CASSWSGGAYNEQFF
DNA: TGTGCCAGCAGCTGGTCGGGGGGGGCCTACAATGAGCAGTTCTTC

size: NA
D: NA
J: TRBJ2-1
V: TRBV29-1
CDR3: CSVFPDEQFF
DNA: TGCAGCGTTTTTCCCGATGAGCAGTTCTTC

size: few
D: TRBD2
J: TRBJ2-2
V: TRBV2
CDR3: CASSDRASGRRINTGELFF
DNA: TGTGCCAGCAGTGATCGGGCTAGCGGGAGGAGAATAAACACCGGGGAGCTGTTTTTT

size: NA
D: NA
J: TRBJ2-1
V: TRBV7-8
CDR3: CASSPSYYNEQFF
DNA: TGTGCCAGCAGCCCCTCTTACTACAATGAGCAGTTCTTC

size: once
D: NA
J: TRBJ2-3
V: TRBV10-3
CDR3: CAISESGDTQYF
DNA: TGTGCCATCAGTGAATCGGGGGATACGCAGTATTTT

size: NA
D: NA
J: TRBJ2-7
V: TRBV10-2
CDR3: CASRPAGTEGEQYF
DNA: TGCGCCAGCAGACCAGCCGGGACGGAGGGTGAGCAGTACTTC

size: NA
D: NA
J: TRBJ2-2
V: TRBV9
CDR3: CASSVGGTGTSGELFF
DNA: TGTGCCAGCAGCGTAGGAGGGACAGGGACTAGCGGGGAGCTGTTTTTT

size: NA
D: TRBD1
J: TRBJ1-3
V: TRBV11-2
CDR3: CASRFAGGSGNTIYF
DNA: TGTGCCAGCAGGTTTGCAGGGGGCTCTGGAAACACCATATATTTT

size: NA
D: TRBD1
J: TRBJ1-6
V: TRBV24-1
CDR3: CATIEDRPYNSPLHF
DNA: TGTGCCACCATCGAGGACAGGCCTTATAATTCACCCCTCCACTTT

size: NA
D: TRBD1
J: TRBJ1-1
V: TRBV10-3
CDR3: CAITRGQGDNEAFF
DNA: TGTGCCATCACTAGAGGACAGGGCGATAATGAAGCTTTCTTT

size: NA
D: TRBD1
J: TRBJ2-3
V: TRBV3-1/TRBV3-2
CDR3: CASSQPTGGRTNTQYF
DNA: TGTGCCAGCAGCCAACCGACAGGGGGTCGAACAAATACGCAGTATTTT

size: NA
D: TRBD2
J: TRBJ2-5
V: TRBV5-1
CDR3: CASRRTGTSDQETQYF
DNA: TGCGCCAGCAGGCGAACCGGGACTAGCGACCAAGAGACCCAGTACTTC

size: NA
D: TRBD1
J: TRBJ2-2
V: TRBV5-6
CDR3: CASSWGQGFTGELFF
DNA: TGTGCCAGCAGCTGGGGACAGGGTTTTACCGGGGAGCTGTTTTTT

size: NA
D: TRBD1
J: TRBJ2-2
V: TRBV24-1
CDR3: CATSDPGTGATGELFF
DNA: TGTGCCACCAGTGACCCCGGGACAGGGGCCACCGGGGAGCTGTTTTTT

size: NA
D: TRBD2
J: TRBJ2-2
V: TRBV5-1
CDR3: CASSRTSGNLFTGELFF
DNA: TGCGCCAGCAGTCGGACTAGCGGGAATTTGTTCACCGGGGAGCTGTTTTTT

size: once
D: TRBD1
J: TRBJ1-5
V: TRBV25-1
CDR3: CASSQGVEPQHF
DNA: TGTGCCAGCTCGCAGGGGGTTGAGCCCCAGCATTTT

size: NA
D: TRBD1
J: TRBJ2-1
V: TRBV28
CDR3: CASSQTGDNEQFF
DNA: TGTGCCAGCAGTCAAACAGGGGACAATGAGCAGTTCTTC

size: NA
D: TRBD1
J: TRBJ1-6
V: TRBV7-9
CDR3: CASSLGQGDNSPLHF
DNA: TGTGCCAGCAGCTTAGGTCAGGGGGATAATTCACCCCTCCACTTT

size: NA
D: TRBD1
J: TRBJ2-7
V: TRBV14
CDR3: CASSPRTGPYEQYF
DNA: TGTGCCAGCAGCCCCCGGACAGGGCCCTACGAGCAGTACTTC

size: NA
D: TRBD1
J: TRBJ1-1
V: TRBV5-1
CDR3: CASRPRDRVETEAFF
DNA: TGCGCCAGCAGACCCCGAGACAGGGTTGAGACTGAAGCTTTCTTT

size: NA
D: TRBD2
J: TRBJ2-3
V: TRBV18
CDR3: CASSPVSGSTDTQYF
DNA: TGTGCCAGCTCACCGGTTAGCGGGAGCACAGATACGCAGTATTTT

size: NA
D: TRBD1
J: TRBJ2-1
V: TRBV28
CDR3: CASKLAGGSYNEQFF
DNA: TGTGCCAGCAAGTTAGCAGGGGGCTCCTACAATGAGCAGTTCTTC

size: NA
D: NA
J: TRBJ1-1
V: TRBV7-8
CDR3: CASSLDRGANTEAFF
DNA: TGTGCCAGCAGCTTAGATCGGGGGGCGAACACTGAAGCTTTCTTT

size: NA
D: TRBD1
J: TRBJ2-5
V: TRBV19
CDR3: CASSGWDRGQETQYF
DNA: TGTGCCAGTAGTGGATGGGACAGGGGGCAAGAGACCCAGTACTTC

size: NA
D: TRBD2
J: TRBJ2-1
V: TRBV7-9
CDR3: CASSLWGGYNEQFF
DNA: TGTGCCAGCAGCTTATGGGGGGGATACAATGAGCAGTTCTTC

size: NA
D: NA
J: TRBJ1-1
V: TRBV28
CDR3: CASSPTLGNTEAFF
DNA: TGTGCCAGCAGTCCGACACTGGGGAACACTGAAGCTTTCTTT

size: NA
D: NA
J: TRBJ2-2
V: TRBV2
CDR3: CASRAGYTGELFF
DNA: TGTGCCAGCCGGGCGGGTTACACCGGGGAGCTGTTTTTT

size: NA
D: TRBD1
J: TRBJ1-2
V: TRBV4-1
CDR3: CASSQDVRGRRDYTF
DNA: TGCGCCAGCAGCCAAGATGTCAGGGGGCGCAGGGACTACACCTTC

size: once
D: NA
J: TRBJ2-1
V: TRBV24-1
CDR3: CATSEYRSSEQFF
DNA: TGTGCCACCAGTGAGTACAGGTCCAGCGAGCAGTTCTTC

size: once
D: NA
J: TRBJ2-5
V: TRBV21-1
CDR3: CASSKGEASGVETQYF
DNA: TGTGCCAGCAGCAAAGGAGAAGCTAGCGGCGTTGAGACCCAGTACTTC

size: NA
D: NA
J: TRBJ1-1
V: TRBV9
CDR3: CASSVETGAEAFF
DNA: TGTGCCAGCAGCGTAGAAACAGGCGCCGAAGCTTTCTTT

size: NA
D: NA
J: TRBJ1-4
V: TRBV2
CDR3: CASRKTDTTNEKLFF
DNA: TGTGCCAGCAGGAAGACAGACACAACTAATGAAAAACTGTTTTTT

size: NA
D: NA
J: TRBJ1-1
V: TRBV7-8
CDR3: CASSTQTVRSTEAFF
DNA: TGTGCCAGCAGCACCCAGACAGTGAGAAGCACTGAAGCTTTCTTT

size: NA
D: TRBD2
J: TRBJ2-1
V: TRBV10-3
CDR3: CAIRGLADNEQFF
DNA: TGTGCCATCAGAGGACTAGCAGACAATGAGCAGTTCTTC

size: once
D: TRBD1
J: TRBJ1-5
V: TRBV6-5
CDR3: CASSGTASSNQPQHF
DNA: TGTGCCAGCAGCGGGACAGCTAGTAGCAATCAGCCCCAGCATTTT

size: NA
D: TRBD1
J: TRBJ1-2
V: TRBV7-6
CDR3: CASSLGAGGVLGYTF
DNA: TGTGCCAGCAGCTTAGGGGCAGGGGGTGTCCTTGGCTACACCTTC

size: NA
D: NA
J: TRBJ2-7
V: TRBV3-1/TRBV3-2
CDR3: CASSLLGGEQYF
DNA: TGTGCCAGCAGTTTACTGGGGGGCGAGCAGTACTTC

size: NA
D: NA
J: TRBJ1-1
V: TRBV3-1/TRBV3-2
CDR3: CASSHSSTEAFF
DNA: TGTGCCAGCAGCCATTCGTCCACTGAAGCTTTCTTT

size: NA
D: TRBD2
J: TRBJ2-7
V: TRBV7-2
CDR3: CASSLIGGSYEQYF
DNA: TGTGCCAGCAGCTTAATCGGGGGGAGCTACGAGCAGTACTTC

size: NA
D: NA
J: TRBJ2-7
V: TRBV3-1/TRBV3-2
CDR3: CASSQMGPRAGHYEQYF
DNA: TGTGCCAGCAGCCAAATGGGGCCGAGAGCGGGCCACTACGAGCAGTACTTC

size: NA
D: TRBD2
J: TRBJ2-1
V: TRBV3-1/TRBV3-2
CDR3: CASSQAALAARTQFF
DNA: TGTGCCAGCAGCCAAGCAGCACTAGCGGCCCGGACGCAGTTCTTC

size: NA
D: NA
J: TRBJ1-1
V: TRBV11-2
CDR3: CASSQRTRYWTEAFF
DNA: TGTGCCAGCAGCCAACGTACGAGGTATTGGACTGAAGCTTTCTTT

size: once
D: NA
J: TRBJ2-7
V: TRBV19
CDR3: CATRTEKGAYEQYF
DNA: TGTGCCACCAGAACCGAAAAGGGGGCCTACGAGCAGTACTTC

size: NA
D: NA
J: TRBJ1-5
V: TRBV10-1
CDR3: CASTTLDRHHSNQPQHF
DNA: TGCGCCAGCACGACCCTCGACAGACATCATAGCAATCAGCCCCAGCATTTT

size: NA
D: TRBD2
J: TRBJ2-7
V: TRBV28
CDR3: CASSLASGTYEQYF
DNA: TGTGCCAGCAGTTTAGCTAGCGGAACCTACGAGCAGTACTTC

size: NA
D: NA
J: TRBJ2-2
V: TRBV6-5
CDR3: CASSLSTGELFF
DNA: TGTGCCAGCAGCCTCTCCACCGGGGAGCTGTTTTTT

size: NA
D: TRBD2
J: TRBJ2-1
V: TRBV7-3
CDR3: CASSPRTSGRTNEQFF
DNA: TGTGCCAGCAGCCCGCGGACTAGCGGGAGGACGAATGAGCAGTTCTTC

size: NA
D: TRBD1
J: TRBJ1-4
V: TRBV5-1
CDR3: CASSRQGAVEKLFF
DNA: TGCGCCAGCAGCCGACAGGGGGCGGTTGAAAAACTGTTTTTT

size: NA
D: NA
J: TRBJ1-3
V: TRBV10-1
CDR3: CASSQGQTGNTIYF
DNA: TGCGCCAGCAGCCAAGGACAGACTGGAAACACCATATATTTT

size: NA
D: TRBD1
J: TRBJ2-1
V: TRBV27
CDR3: CASSLSGTGGLVEQFF
DNA: TGTGCCAGCAGTCTTTCCGGGACAGGGGGTCTCGTTGAGCAGTTCTTC